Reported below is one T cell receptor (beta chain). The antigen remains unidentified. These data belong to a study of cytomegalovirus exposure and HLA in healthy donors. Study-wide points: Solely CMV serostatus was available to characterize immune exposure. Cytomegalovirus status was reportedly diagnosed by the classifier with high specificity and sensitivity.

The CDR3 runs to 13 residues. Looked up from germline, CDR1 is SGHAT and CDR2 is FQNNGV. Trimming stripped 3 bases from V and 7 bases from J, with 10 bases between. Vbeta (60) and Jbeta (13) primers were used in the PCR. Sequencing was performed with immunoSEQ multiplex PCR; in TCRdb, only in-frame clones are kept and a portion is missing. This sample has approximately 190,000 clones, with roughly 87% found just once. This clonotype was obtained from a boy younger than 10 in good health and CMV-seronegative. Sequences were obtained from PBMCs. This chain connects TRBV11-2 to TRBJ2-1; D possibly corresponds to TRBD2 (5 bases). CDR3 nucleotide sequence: TGTGCCAGCAGCTTGGCTACTAGGAATGAGCAGTTCTTC. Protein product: CASSLATRNEQFF.